This TCR beta chain was identified in a study of Ad26.COV2.S vaccination and SARS-CoV-2 variants (dated by TCRdb to the early 2020s). About the study as a whole: TCRbeta repertoire sequencing served as the tool for gauging how specific and how broad the SARS-CoV-2-reactive T cell receptors were following Ad26.COV2.S vaccination. The TCR-sequenced set comprised about 30 samples: around 20 Ad26.COV2.S vaccine recipients, 5 placebo recipients and 8 SARS-CoV-2 convalescent individuals. The study at large found these results: Ad26.COV2.S recipients had higher spike-specific TCR breadth than placebo recipients (P = 0.0014). Substantial breadth of spike-specific CD8+ and CD4+ T cell responses was reported after vaccination. The authors noted that the TCR breadth and depth analyses may have underestimated total T cell responses. Vaccine and placebo recipients had similar non-spike TCR breadth, a finding consistent with the vaccine containing only spike.

The time point label for this specimen denotes: individuals recovered from natural SARS-CoV-2 infection. The immunoSEQ Assay was the method used to sequence TCRbeta CDR3 regions. After extraction, genomic DNA underwent amplification by bias-controlled multiplex PCR, followed by high-throughput sequencing. Processing in the source paper ran as follows. To quantify the absolute abundance of every unique TCRbeta CDR3 region, sequences were collapsed and filtered. Usable DNA was measured by amplifying reference genes present in all nucleated cells, and TCRbeta template counts were normalized to that usable DNA to estimate T cell fraction. Repertoire TCRs were annotated as SARS-CoV-2-specific by exact matching of V gene, CDR3 amino acid sequence and J gene to a known reactive TCR set. The reference SARS-CoV-2 TCR set came from MIRA and was filtered for enrichment in COVID-19-positive ImmuneCODE repertoires, removing public or cross-reactive TCRs. Using the MIRA antigens, annotated TCRs were further analysed by specific ORF or by position within an ORF. Depth was the summed frequency of annotated unique rearrangements, while breadth was defined as annotated unique rearrangements over total unique productive rearrangements. Two-sided Wilcoxon rank-sum tests were used to compare TCR breadth between groups. The source is immuneACCESS, and TCRdb retained only in-frame sequences with V and J called. Part of the clones is not carried over; for the studies checked, unresolved V genes explain less than half of this, and the remainder is unexplained. From that table come the V and J calls and clone size; the DNA was used to work out D and trimming. This sample is represented by some 190,000 clones; around 85% of them were singletons. Over 4.5% of the sample is held by the ten biggest clonotypes.

As regards this clone: The antigen it recognizes is unknown. No base quality values were provided; no much bigger clone lies one nucleotide off.

This TCR was sampled from a human donor who had recovered from COVID-19. This specimen consisted of peripheral blood, obtained after recovery from COVID-19.

The CDR3 sequence is CASSVGPLGNTEAFF. The nucleotide sequence is TGTGCCAGCAGCGTCGGGCCCCTGGGGAACACTGAAGCTTTCTTT. Here the chain combines TRBV27 and TRBJ1-1; no D segment can be confidently identified. Sequences MNHEY (CDR1) and SMNVEV (CDR2) are obtained from the germline V gene (reference sequence). Trimming removed 6 bases from V and 1 base from J, leaving 15 bases between the germline ends. Spanning cysteine to phenylalanine, the CDR3 consists of 15 amino acids. CDR3 DNA is the only sequence kept; it has 45 bases, read in frame from the first base.